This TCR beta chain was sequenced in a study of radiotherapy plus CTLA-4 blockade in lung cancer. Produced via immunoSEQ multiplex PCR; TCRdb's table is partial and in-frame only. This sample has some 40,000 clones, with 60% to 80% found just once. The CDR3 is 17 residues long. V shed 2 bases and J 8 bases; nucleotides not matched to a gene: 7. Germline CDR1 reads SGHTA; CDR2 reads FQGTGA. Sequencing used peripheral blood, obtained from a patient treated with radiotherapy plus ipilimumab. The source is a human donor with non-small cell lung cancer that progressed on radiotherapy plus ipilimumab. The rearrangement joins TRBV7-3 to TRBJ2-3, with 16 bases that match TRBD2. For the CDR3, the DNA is TGTGCCAGCAGCTTAGGGACTAGCGGGGGGGCCTTCGGTACGCAGTATTTT. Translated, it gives CASSLGTSGGAFGTQYF.